The rows below give T cell receptor beta chains drawn from one sample of a study of blood T cell repertoires in COVID-19. Clones were read by immunoSEQ multiplex PCR, and TCRdb kept only the in-frame ones, dropping some. The sample has 250,000 to 300,000 clones, over 75% seen once. Sequencing was performed on PBMCs or T cells enriched from blood (not recorded which). These receptors were obtained from a woman between 50 and 59 years old who had recovered from COVID-19. CDR3s include the opening cysteine and the closing phenylalanine or tryptophan. The order of the fields is J gene, V gene, clone size, D gene, CDR3 protein, CDR3 DNA. The D gene is left open where the match is weak. The listing skips clone size in some rows; elsewhere it reads once, few, many or a size class.

TRBJ2-5,TRBV7-9,once,TRBD1,CASSGSWTGSETQYF,TGTGCCAGCAGCGGTTCATGGACAGGCTCTGAGACCCAGTACTTC
TRBJ2-2,TRBV24-1,NA,NA,CATSDGGQNTGELFF,TGTGCCACCAGTGACGGGGGGCAGAACACCGGGGAGCTGTTTTTT
TRBJ2-7,TRBV14,NA,TRBD2,CASSQGLAGGRREQYF,TGTGCCAGCAGCCAAGGACTAGCGGGAGGACGGCGCGAGCAGTACTTC
TRBJ2-1,TRBV2,few,TRBD2,CASSSLGAGGHNEQFF,TGTGCCAGCAGCTCTCTGGGCGCGGGAGGGCACAATGAGCAGTTCTTC
TRBJ2-2,TRBV13,NA,NA,CASSLAGAHTGELFF,TGTGCCAGCAGCTTAGCAGGGGCCCACACCGGGGAGCTGTTTTTT
TRBJ1-2,TRBV5-1,NA,NA,CASSPFGGSGYTF,TGCGCCAGCAGCCCGTTCGGGGGGTCTGGCTACACCTTC
TRBJ2-1,TRBV27,NA,TRBD1,CASSFTGQGFEQFF,TGTGCCAGCAGTTTTACAGGACAGGGGTTTGAGCAGTTCTTC
TRBJ1-5,TRBV27,NA,TRBD1,CASSLYGQGGFRNQPQHF,TGTGCCAGCAGTTTATATGGACAGGGGGGTTTCCGCAATCAGCCCCAGCATTTT
TRBJ1-2,TRBV18,NA,NA,CASSPEENYGYTF,TGTGCCAGCTCACCAGAAGAGAACTATGGCTACACCTTC
TRBJ2-7,TRBV11-2,NA,TRBD1,CASSRDRGLYEQYF,TGTGCCAGCAGCCGGGACAGGGGGCTTTACGAGCAGTACTTC
TRBJ1-4,TRBV5-1,NA,TRBD1,CASSLGQGGSNEKLFF,TGCGCCAGCAGCTTGGGGCAGGGGGGCTCTAACGAAAAACTGTTTTTT
TRBJ1-5,TRBV7-2,NA,TRBD1,CASSLDRGRGPQHF,TGTGCCAGCAGCCTAGACAGGGGGAGGGGGCCCCAGCATTTT
TRBJ1-4,TRBV24-1,NA,NA,CAAYNEKLFF,TGTGCCGCCTATAATGAAAAACTGTTTTTT
TRBJ2-1,TRBV6-5,NA,NA,CASSRDTPSREFF,TGTGCCAGCAGTCGGGACACCCCTTCGAGGGAGTTCTTC
TRBJ1-5,TRBV5-5,NA,NA,CASSWGGPGLNQPQHF,TGTGCCAGCAGCTGGGGGGGTCCCGGGCTAAATCAGCCCCAGCATTTT
TRBJ2-1,TRBV28,NA,TRBD2,CASSSAGGPIMNEQFF,TGTGCCAGCAGTTCAGCGGGAGGGCCCATAATGAATGAGCAGTTCTTC
TRBJ2-1,TRBV5-1,NA,NA,CASSPDSLGSNEQFF,TGCGCCAGCAGCCCTGACAGCCTGGGCTCCAATGAGCAGTTCTTC
TRBJ2-7,TRBV28,NA,TRBD2,CASSFNAGGGYEQYF,TGTGCCAGCAGTTTTAATGCGGGGGGGGGCTACGAGCAGTACTTC
TRBJ2-2,TRBV29-1,NA,TRBD1,CSGGQANTGELFF,TGCAGCGGTGGACAGGCGAACACCGGGGAGCTGTTTTTT
TRBJ2-3,TRBV4-2,NA,TRBD2,CASSQDQLAGVPDTQYF,TGTGCCAGCAGCCAAGATCAGCTAGCGGGAGTACCAGATACGCAGTATTTT
TRBJ1-5,TRBV28,NA,TRBD1,CASRTGWGDQPQHF,TGTGCCAGCAGGACAGGGTGGGGGGATCAGCCCCAGCATTTT
TRBJ1-4,TRBV30,few,NA,CAWTGESVEKLFF,TGTGCCTGGACAGGGGAGAGCGTTGAAAAACTGTTTTTT
TRBJ2-7,TRBV19,NA,TRBD2,CASSDSGDPRFREQYF,TGTGCCAGTAGTGATAGCGGGGACCCTAGATTTCGGGAGCAGTACTTC
TRBJ1-4,TRBV27,many,TRBD1,CASGGTGYSEKLFF,TGTGCCAGCGGGGGGACAGGCTATAGTGAAAAACTGTTTTTT
TRBJ1-1,TRBV3-1/TRBV3-2,NA,NA,CASSQAVRGNTEAFF,TGTGCCAGCAGCCAAGCAGTAAGGGGTAACACTGAAGCTTTCTTT
TRBJ2-2,TRBV29-1,NA,NA,CSVWDTNTGELFF,TGCAGCGTTTGGGACACCAACACCGGGGAGCTGTTTTTT
TRBJ2-1,TRBV11-3,NA,TRBD2,CASSFGVAGGYNEQFF,TGTGCCAGCAGCTTTGGGGTAGCGGGAGGATACAATGAGCAGTTCTTC
TRBJ2-1,TRBV6-1,NA,TRBD2,CASSEQRGGNEQFF,TGTGCCAGCAGTGAACAGCGGGGAGGCAATGAGCAGTTCTTC
TRBJ2-2,TRBV5-1,NA,TRBD1,CASSLRDRVNTGELFF,TGCGCCAGCAGCCTCCGGGACAGGGTTAACACCGGGGAGCTGTTTTTT
TRBJ2-5,TRBV19,NA,TRBD2,CASSPAGGRPQQETQYF,TGTGCCAGTAGTCCGGCCGGCGGGAGGCCCCAACAAGAGACCCAGTACTTC
TRBJ1-4,TRBV5-1,NA,NA,CASSLTVQGSGEKLFF,TGCGCCAGCAGCTTGACCGTTCAGGGATCGGGCGAAAAACTGTTTTTT
TRBJ1-3,TRBV28,NA,NA,CASRFHSGNTIYF,TGTGCCAGCAGGTTCCACTCTGGAAACACCATATATTTT
TRBJ2-2,TRBV7-9,NA,NA,CASSFGAGELFF,TGTGCCAGCAGCTTCGGGGCCGGGGAGCTGTTTTTT
TRBJ2-5,TRBV3-1/TRBV3-2,NA,NA,CASSQDLGGVETQYF,TGTGCCAGCAGCCAAGATTTAGGGGGAGTGGAGACCCAGTACTTC
TRBJ1-2,TRBV9,NA,NA,CASSVSPRVYGYTF,TGTGCCAGCAGCGTTAGCCCCCGGGTCTATGGCTACACCTTC
TRBJ1-2,TRBV11-2,few,NA,CASSLDLTAHYGYTF,TGTGCCAGCAGCTTAGATCTCACAGCTCACTATGGCTACACCTTC
TRBJ1-1,TRBV19,NA,NA,CASMDRSRVEAFF,TGTGCCAGCATGGACAGAAGTAGGGTTGAAGCTTTCTTT
TRBJ1-2,TRBV12-3/TRBV12-4,NA,NA,CASSGAYGYTF,TGTGCCAGCAGTGGGGCCTATGGCTACACCTTC
TRBJ1-2,TRBV2,NA,NA,CASSVSGHGYTF,TGTGCCAGCAGTGTTTCAGGGCATGGCTACACCTTC